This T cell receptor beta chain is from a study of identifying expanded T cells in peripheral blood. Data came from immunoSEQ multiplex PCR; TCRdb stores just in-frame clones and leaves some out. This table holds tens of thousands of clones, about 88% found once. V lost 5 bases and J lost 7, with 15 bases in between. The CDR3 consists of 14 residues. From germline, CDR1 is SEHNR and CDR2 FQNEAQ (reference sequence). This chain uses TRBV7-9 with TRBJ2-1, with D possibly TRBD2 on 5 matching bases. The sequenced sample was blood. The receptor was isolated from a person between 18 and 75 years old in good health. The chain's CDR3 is CASSGRAEVNEQFF. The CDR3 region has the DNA TGTGCCAGCAGCGGCCGGGCGGAGGTGAATGAGCAGTTCTTC.